The 7 T cell receptor beta chains presented below share a single source sample, sequenced in a study of persistence of HIV-infected CD4 T cells. Sequencing used immunoSEQ version 4 in survey mode. Sequencing was performed with immunoSEQ multiplex PCR; in TCRdb, only in-frame clones are kept and a portion is missing. This sample carries some 28,000 clones, roughly four fifths of them seen once, and the ten largest clones take roughly 5%. Their antigens are not known. Stimulation used approximately 9.1 ug/mL lysate from CMV-infected fibroblasts. CD40L-negative CD69-negative CD45RO-high memory CD4+ T cells were sorted as populations depleted of antigen-responding cells. Sequencing was performed on CD4+ T cells sorted from PBMCs after roughly 20-hour stimulation, taken from a patient who received antiretroviral therapy. The receptors shown here come from an adult man with HIV who was CMV-seropositive.

This clone has a single count. The chain links TRBV27 to TRBJ2-1, with D maybe TRBD2 (5 bases). Germline assignment: CDR1 MNHEY and CDR2 SMNVEV (reference sequence). The CDR3 is 16 residues long. The V and J ends lost 5 bases and 0 bases respectively, with 14 bases between them. This chain's CDR3 is CASSREGYSSYNEQFF. The DNA of the CDR3 is TGTGCCAGCAGTCGCGAGGGATATAGCTCCTACAATGAGCAGTTCTTC.

The V call is TRBV18, the J call TRBJ2-7, with D tentatively TRBD1 (6 bases). The CDR3 has 14 residues. With 4 bases removed from V and 4 bases from J, the gap between germline ends came to 14 bases. From germline, CDR1 is KGHSH and CDR2 LQKENI. The CDR3 DNA is TGTGCCAGCTCACGGAGGACAGCCGAGTACGAGCAGTACTTC. Amino acids: CASSRRTAEYEQYF. Together with reference TRBV18 and TRBJ2-7, the CDR3 gives the full variable domain: NAGVMQNPRHLVRRRGQEARLRCSPMKGHSHVYWYRQLPEEGLKFMVYLQKENIIDESGMPKERFSAEFPKEGPSILRIQQVVRGDSAAYFCASSRRTAEYEQYFGPGTRLTVT.

The rearrangement joins TRBV28 to TRBJ1-1; D possibly corresponds to TRBD1 (5 bases). The germline V and J ends were trimmed by 3 bases and 5 bases, with 16 bases remaining between them. Germline CDR1 reads MDHEN; CDR2 reads SYDVKM. The CDR3 is 15 residues long. Here the CDR3 DNA reads TGTGCCAGCAGTTTGGGACTCCAGGGTAATACTGAAGCTTTCTTT. Protein product: CASSLGLQGNTEAFF.

The chain carries TRBV2 and TRBJ1-2; the D is unclear. This CDR3 is 15 amino acids long. Germline loops: CDR1 SNHLY, CDR2 FYNNEI. Trimming pared 3 bases from V and 0 bases from J, leaving 11 bases between. As DNA, the CDR3 is TGTGCCAGCAGTGAGGGAGGGATCGCTAACTATGGCTACACCTTC. Residues: CASSEGGIANYGYTF.

The chain uses TRBV5-8 and TRBJ2-3; D gene unclear. CDR1 SGHTS and CDR2 YDEGEE come from the germline V gene. V lost 3 bases and J lost 2, with 10 bases in between. The CDR3 loop spans 14 amino acids. The CDR3 sequence is CASSSPADTDTQYF. CDR3 nucleotides: TGTGCCAGCAGCTCCCCTGCGGACACAGATACGCAGTATTTT.

V gene TRBV12-3 or TRBV12-4 combines with J gene TRBJ2-2; maybe TRBD1 (5 bases). This CDR3 is 13 amino acids long. Trimming cost V 6 bases and J 1 base, with 6 bases left between them. DNA of the CDR3: TGTGCCAGCAGAAGGGGGAACACCGGGGAGCTGTTTTTT. This encodes CASRRGNTGELFF.

The chain carries TRBV2 and TRBJ2-2, with TRBD2 matching over 13 bases. CDR1 is SNHLY, CDR2 FYNNEI, per germline. The CDR3 is 18 residues long. The ends lost 7 bases at V and 0 bases at J; junction bases unmatched: 8. CDR3 nucleotides: TGTGCCAGCACGGCCGGACTAGCGGGGGCCTCGAACACCGGGGAGCTGTTTTTT. As protein: CASTAGLAGASNTGELFF.